This T cell receptor (beta chain) derives from a study of CD8+CD57+ T cells in acquired aplastic anemia. Across the study: When averaged, DNA from sorted CD4+ and CD8+ cells came to approximately 3 ug.

Comments on this clonotype: Its specificity is not known. One end of the junction does not line up with germline, which may come from a read error.

Those patients picked for sequencing had displayed CD8+CD57+ cell expansion on flow cytometry. Everyone among the patients had severe acquired aplastic anemia. From germline, CDR1 is SGHTA and CDR2 FQGNSA. The CDR3 runs to 14 residues. Investigators profiled TCR beta VDJ and CDR3 from genomic DNA template. MiXCR was run by TCRdb on the reads, yielding one entry per CDR3 protein. The sample yields about 240,000 distinct CDR3 sequences, 40% to 50% seen once. General study results and limits: Some 30 shared CD8+ CDR3s appeared highly expressed within patients' immunodominant clones. Any difference that existed in CD8+ Simpson's diversity between patients and controls was not significant.

The specimen sequenced was sorted CD4+, CD8+, or CD8+CD57+ T cells (not recorded which) from PBMCs. The chain has TRBV7-2 and TRBJ2-3, with D possibly TRBD2 on 6 matching bases. The clonotype was recovered from a human donor with aplastic anemia. CDR3 in amino acids: CASSGGLSTDMQYF. The CDR3 DNA reads TGTGCCAGCAGTGGGGGACTCAGCACAGATATGCAGTATTTT.